Following are 20 T cell receptor beta chains from one sample sequenced in a study of blood T cell repertoires in COVID-19. Sequencing used immunoSEQ multiplex PCR; TCRdb keeps in-frame clones, though not all of them. The profile shows 350,000 or so clones, almost 90% of them singletons. Sequencing input: peripheral blood. All receptors come from a man aged 18 to 29 with active or convalescent COVID-19.

J is TRBJ2-1 and V is TRBV4-1, with 7 bases fitting TRBD1. Germline-derived CDR1 and CDR2 are MGHRA and YSYEKL. CDR3 length: 15 amino acids. V shed 0 bases, J shed 4 bases, and the junction held 3 bases outside the gene matches. The CDR3 bases are TGCGCCAGCAGCCAAGATGGACAGGTTTACAATGAGCAGTTCTTC. Protein: CASSQDGQVYNEQFF.

V is TRBV6-4 and J is TRBJ2-5; 12 nucleotides match TRBD2. The CDR3 runs 15 residues. The J segment lost 2 bases and the V segment lost 5 bases, leaving 3 bases of the junction unmatched. The V gene's germline CDR1 is MRHNA and CDR2 SNTAGT. CDR3 in amino acids: CASSRTSGDQETQYF. The DNA of the CDR3 is TGTGCCAGCAGTAGGACTAGCGGGGATCAAGAGACCCAGTACTTC.

J is TRBJ2-5 and V is TRBV12-3 or TRBV12-4, with 7 bases fitting TRBD1. There are 13 residues in the CDR3. J gave up 5 bases and V 10 bases, and 10 bases lay outside the gene matches. CDR3 DNA: TGTGCCACCACCCCCGGACAGGCGGAGACCCAGTACTTC. This gives the protein CATTPGQAETQYF.

The genes are TRBV9 and TRBJ2-7; TRBD1 might be the D (6 bases). The V gene's germline CDR1 is SGDLS and CDR2 YYNGEE. V lost 4 bases and J 7 bases, leaving 18 bases between the germline ends. The length of the CDR3 is 14 residues. The CDR3: CASSPIQGPGEQYF. CDR3 bases: TGTGCCAGCAGCCCCATTCAGGGGCCGGGTGAGCAGTACTTC.

V usage is TRBV28 and J usage is TRBJ2-1; 9 nucleotides match TRBD2. J was trimmed by 5 bases and V by 3 bases; bases with no gene match: 8. The V gene's germline CDR1 is MDHEN and CDR2 SYDVKM. The CDR3 covers 16 residues. In DNA, the CDR3 is TGTGCCAGCAGTTTTTCACTAGCGGGTCTAGACAATGAGCAGTTCTTC. It encodes CASSFSLAGLDNEQFF.

The sample holds one count of this clone. The CDR3 DNA reads TGCGCCGGGTCGGACAGTCTAAACACTGAAGCTTTCTTT. Amino acid sequence: CAGSDSLNTEAFF. This sequence joins TRBV4-3 and TRBJ1-1, with a weak D call TRBD1 (6 bases). V lost 11 bases and J 2 bases, leaving 15 bases between the germline ends. The CDR3 is 13 residues long. Germline V lookup: CDR1 LGHNA, CDR2 YSLEER.

The chain recombines TRBV5-1 with TRBJ1-2; 8 bases fit TRBD1. The germline V gene has CDR1 SGHRS and CDR2 YFSETQ. V lost 3 bases to trimming and J lost 7 bases; unmatched junction nucleotides: 5. This CDR3 has 13 residues. DNA for the CDR3: TGCGCCAGCAGCTGGGGACAGGAGGTTGGCTACACCTTC. It specifies CASSWGQEVGYTF.

This clone has only one observation. This chain uses TRBV28 with TRBJ1-6; D is uncertain. The CDR3 sequence is 17 residues long. Between the trimmed V and J ends, which lost 0 bases and 0 bases, there was a span of 9 bases. Germline loops: CDR1 MDHEN, CDR2 SYDVKM. CDR3 nucleotides: TGTGCCAGCAGTTTATGGATCCGGAGCTCCTATAATTCACCCCTCCACTTT. This translates into CASSLWIRSSYNSPLHF.

The gene calls are TRBV12-3 or TRBV12-4 and TRBJ1-6, with D possibly being TRBD1 (5 bases). The CDR3 is 12 amino acids. Trimming took off 8 bases at V and 10 bases at J, with 12 bases between the two ends. The CDR3, as DNA: TGTGCCAGCCAGGGTTTTGGGTCACCCCTCCACTTT. As protein: CASQGFGSPLHF.

This chain connects TRBV14 to TRBJ2-2; TRBD2 matches at 9 bases. Losses at the gene ends were 5 bases for V and 6 bases for J; bases not matched to a gene: 10. The germline V gene encodes CDR1 SGHDN and CDR2 FVKESK. CDR3 length equals 16 residues. CDR3 amino acids: CASSKYSGSAAGELFF. CDR3 nucleotide sequence: TGTGCCAGCAGCAAATATAGCGGGAGTGCGGCCGGGGAGCTGTTTTTT.

The CDR3 is CASSIQVLQRNPGELFF. CDR3 nucleotide sequence: TGTGCCAGCAGCATCCAGGTGTTACAGAGAAATCCCGGGGAGCTGTTTTTT. The gene calls are TRBV7-6 and TRBJ2-2; D remains ambiguous. The V gene lost 5 bases and the J gene lost 6 bases, with 22 bases spanning the gap. Germline V CDR1 and CDR2: SGHVS, FNYEAQ. The CDR3 totals 17 residues.

The chain joins TRBV29-1 to TRBJ1-1; 8 positions agree with TRBD1. Unmatched junction bases numbered 6, after V lost 6 bases and J lost 12 bases. This CDR3 spans 10 amino acids. Per the germline V gene, CDR1 is SQVTM and CDR2 is ANQGSEA. The CDR3 loop is CSVAGQGSFF. CDR3 DNA: TGCAGCGTAGCTGGACAGGGATCTTTCTTT.

The chain joins TRBV28 to TRBJ2-7; tentative D call: TRBD1 (6 bases). Germline loops: CDR1 MDHEN, CDR2 SYDVKM. This CDR3 is 15 amino acids long. V gave up 1 base and J gave up 4 bases, with 14 bases separating them. In DNA form, the CDR3 reads TGTGCCAGCAGTTTATTCTCCGGGACAACGTACGAGCAGTACTTC. Protein: CASSLFSGTTYEQYF.

The rearrangement links TRBV7-3 to TRBJ1-1; no reliable D call. The CDR3 consists of 13 residues. Germline values: CDR1 SGHTA, CDR2 FQGTGA. V was cut by 2 bases and J by 1 base, with 5 bases left in between. CDR3 in DNA: TGTGCCAGCAGCTTATACGGGAACACTGAAGCTTTCTTT. Translation gives CASSLYGNTEAFF.

This chain links TRBV12-3 or TRBV12-4 with TRBJ2-7; the D is unclear. Trimming removed 0 bases from V and 4 bases from J, with 7 bases in between. The CDR3 is made up of 13 amino acids. This chain's CDR3 is CASSLAAPYEQYF. The DNA for the CDR3 is TGTGCCAGCAGTTTAGCGGCCCCATACGAGCAGTACTTC.

V usage is TRBV3-1 (or the pseudogene TRBV3-2) and J usage is TRBJ1-2; 7 bases align to TRBD1. CDR1 and CDR2 (germline): LGHDT, YNNKEL (reference sequence). This CDR3 is built from 15 residues. V was pared by 4 bases and J by 3 bases, with 8 bases of the junction left unmatched. CDR3 residues: CASSPTGTADYGYTF. The CDR3 DNA follows: TGTGCCAGCAGCCCGACAGGGACCGCCGACTATGGCTACACCTTC.

The chain carries TRBV28 and TRBJ1-1; D is ambiguous. V gave up 1 base and J gave up 4 bases, with 13 bases separating them. The CDR3 contains 15 residues. Germline V CDR1 and CDR2: MDHEN, SYDVKM. The chain's CDR3 is CASSLSGSLGTEAFF. The CDR3 coding sequence is TGTGCCAGCAGTTTATCGGGGAGTCTTGGCACTGAAGCTTTCTTT.

The CDR3 spells CASSISTSGAQYF. The CDR3 DNA follows: TGTGCCAGCAGTATATCGACTAGTGGAGCGCAGTATTTT. The rearrangement links TRBV12-3 or TRBV12-4 to TRBJ2-3; possibly TRBD2 for D (6 bases). The CDR3 has 13 residues. V lost 5 bases and J lost 10, with 16 bases in between.

J is TRBJ2-1 and V is TRBV18; TRBD1 might be the D (5 bases). The CDR3 runs 14 residues. V lost 6 bases and J lost 5, with 14 bases in between. Germline lookup yields CDR1 KGHSH and CDR2 LQKENI. The CDR3 reads CASSRSQGDNEQFF. The CDR3 DNA reads as TGTGCCAGCTCCCGAAGCCAAGGGGACAATGAGCAGTTCTTC.

As regards this clone: Other DNA sequences of this sample code for an identical CDR3. CDR3 coding DNA: TGTGCCAGCAGTGACCTGGCGGGAGCCTACAATGAGCAGTTCTTC. Amino acids: CASSDLAGAYNEQFF. The chain recombines TRBV6-4 with TRBJ2-1, with 7 bases lining up with TRBD2. The ends lost 2 bases at V and 2 bases at J; junction bases unmatched: 3. The germline CDR1 and CDR2 sequences are MRHNA and SNTAGT. CDR3 length: 15 amino acids.